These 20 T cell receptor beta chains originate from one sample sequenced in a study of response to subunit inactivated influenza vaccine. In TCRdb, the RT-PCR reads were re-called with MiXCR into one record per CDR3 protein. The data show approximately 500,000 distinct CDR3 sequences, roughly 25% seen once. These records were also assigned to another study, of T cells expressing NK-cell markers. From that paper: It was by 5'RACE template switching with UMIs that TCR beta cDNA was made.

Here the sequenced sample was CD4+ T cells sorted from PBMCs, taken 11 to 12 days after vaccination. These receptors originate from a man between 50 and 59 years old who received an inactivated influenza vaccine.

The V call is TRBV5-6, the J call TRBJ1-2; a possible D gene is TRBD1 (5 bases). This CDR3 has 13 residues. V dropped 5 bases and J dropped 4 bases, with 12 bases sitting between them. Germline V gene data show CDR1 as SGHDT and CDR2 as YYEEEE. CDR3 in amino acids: CASRPDSVYGYTF. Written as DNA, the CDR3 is TGTGCCAGCAGACCAGACAGTGTCTATGGCTACACCTTC.

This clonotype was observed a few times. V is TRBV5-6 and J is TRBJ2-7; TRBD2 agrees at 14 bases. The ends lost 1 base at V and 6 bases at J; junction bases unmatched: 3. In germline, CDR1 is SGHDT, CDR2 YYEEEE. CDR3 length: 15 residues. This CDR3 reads CASSLPGLAGGEQYF. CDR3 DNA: TGTGCCAGCAGCTTGCCCGGACTAGCGGGGGGCGAGCAGTACTTC.

The CDR3 here is CASSLARTSLGETQYF. Here the CDR3 DNA reads TGTGCCAGCAGCTTAGCGAGGACTAGCCTGGGGGAGACCCAGTACTTC. The chain carries TRBV7-2 and TRBJ2-5; TRBD2 matches at 8 bases. Germline trimming cut 0 bases from V and 5 bases from J; bases unmatched to any gene: 8. From germline, CDR1 is SGHTA and CDR2 FQGNSA. CDR3 length: 16 residues.

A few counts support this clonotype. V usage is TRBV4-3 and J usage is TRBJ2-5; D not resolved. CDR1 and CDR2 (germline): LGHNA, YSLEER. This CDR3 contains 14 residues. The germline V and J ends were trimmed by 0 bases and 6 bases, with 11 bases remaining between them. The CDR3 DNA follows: TGCGCCAGCAGCCAAGAAGTGGGGATACAGACCCAGTACTTC. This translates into CASSQEVGIQTQYF.

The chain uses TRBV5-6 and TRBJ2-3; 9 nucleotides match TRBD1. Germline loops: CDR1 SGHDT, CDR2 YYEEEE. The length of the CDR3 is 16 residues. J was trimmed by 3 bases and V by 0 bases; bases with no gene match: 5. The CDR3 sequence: CASSLEQGALTDTQYF. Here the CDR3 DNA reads TGTGCCAGCAGCTTGGAACAGGGGGCGCTTACAGATACGCAGTATTTT. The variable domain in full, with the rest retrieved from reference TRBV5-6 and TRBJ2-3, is DAGVTQSPTHLIKTRGQQVTLRCSPKSGHDTVSWYQQALGQGPQFIFQYYEEEERQRGNFPDRFSGHQFPNYSSELNVNALLLGDSALYLCASSLEQGALTDTQYFGPGTRLTVL.

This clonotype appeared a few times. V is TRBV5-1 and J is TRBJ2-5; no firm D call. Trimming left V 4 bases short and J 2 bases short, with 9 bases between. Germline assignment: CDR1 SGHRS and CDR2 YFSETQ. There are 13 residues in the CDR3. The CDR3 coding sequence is TGCGCCAGCAGCGTCCGAGCGCAAGAGACCCAGTACTTC. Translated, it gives CASSVRAQETQYF.

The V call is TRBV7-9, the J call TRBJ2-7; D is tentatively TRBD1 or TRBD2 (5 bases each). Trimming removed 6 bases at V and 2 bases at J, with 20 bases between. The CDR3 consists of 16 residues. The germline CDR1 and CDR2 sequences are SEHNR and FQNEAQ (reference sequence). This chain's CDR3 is CASRQIDGTGTYEQYF. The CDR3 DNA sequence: TGTGCCAGCAGACAAATTGACGGGACCGGAACCTACGAGCAGTACTTC.

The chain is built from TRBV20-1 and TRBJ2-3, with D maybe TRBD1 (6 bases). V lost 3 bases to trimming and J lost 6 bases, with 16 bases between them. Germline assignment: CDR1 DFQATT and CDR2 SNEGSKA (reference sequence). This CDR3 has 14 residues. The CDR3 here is CSASSVRGTDTQYF. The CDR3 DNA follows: TGCAGTGCTAGTTCGGTCAGGGGTACGGATACGCAGTATTTT.

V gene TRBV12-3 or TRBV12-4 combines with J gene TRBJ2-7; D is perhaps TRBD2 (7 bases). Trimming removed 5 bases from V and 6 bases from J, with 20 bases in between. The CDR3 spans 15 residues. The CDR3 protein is CASSVGGAAGFEQYF. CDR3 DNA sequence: TGTGCCAGCAGTGTGGGGGGCGCAGCGGGGTTCGAGCAGTACTTC.

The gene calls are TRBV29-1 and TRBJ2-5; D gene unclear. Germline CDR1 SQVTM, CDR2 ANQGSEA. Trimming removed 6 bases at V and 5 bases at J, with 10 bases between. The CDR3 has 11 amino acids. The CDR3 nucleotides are TGCAGCGTCCTAATAGGGGAGACCCAGTACTTC. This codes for CSVLIGETQYF.

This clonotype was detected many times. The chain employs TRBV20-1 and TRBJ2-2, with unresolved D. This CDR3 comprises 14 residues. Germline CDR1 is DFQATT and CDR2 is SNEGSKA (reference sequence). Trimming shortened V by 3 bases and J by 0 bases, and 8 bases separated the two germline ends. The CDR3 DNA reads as TGCAGTGCTAGTAGGGCAGCGAACACCGGGGAGCTGTTTTTT. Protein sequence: CSASRAANTGELFF.

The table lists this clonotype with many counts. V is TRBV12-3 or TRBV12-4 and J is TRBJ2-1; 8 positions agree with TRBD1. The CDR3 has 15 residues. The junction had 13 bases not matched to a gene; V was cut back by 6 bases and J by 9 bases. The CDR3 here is CASRPGTGRGVEQFF. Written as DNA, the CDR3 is TGTGCCAGCAGGCCCGGGACAGGTAGAGGGGTTGAGCAGTTCTTC.

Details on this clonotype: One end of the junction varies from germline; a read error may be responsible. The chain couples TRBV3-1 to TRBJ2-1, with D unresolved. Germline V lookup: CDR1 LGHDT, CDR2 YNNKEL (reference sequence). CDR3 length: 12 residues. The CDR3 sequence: CASSSVAGHALF. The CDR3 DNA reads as TGTGCCAGCAGCTCTGTCGCCGGGCACGCGCTCTTC.

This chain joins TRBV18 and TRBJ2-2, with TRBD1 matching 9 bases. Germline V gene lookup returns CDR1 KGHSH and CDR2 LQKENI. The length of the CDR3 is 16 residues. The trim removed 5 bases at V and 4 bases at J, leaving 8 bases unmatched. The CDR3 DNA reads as TGTGCCAGCTCATCAACGACAGGGGGGGTCACCGGGGAGCTGTTTTTT. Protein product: CASSSTTGGVTGELFF.

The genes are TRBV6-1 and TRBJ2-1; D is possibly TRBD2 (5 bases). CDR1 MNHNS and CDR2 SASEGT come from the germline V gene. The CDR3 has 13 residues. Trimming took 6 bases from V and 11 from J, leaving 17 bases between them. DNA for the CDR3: TGTGCCAGCAGAGAGGCGGCTAGCCCAAAGCAGTTCTTC. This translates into CASREAASPKQFF.

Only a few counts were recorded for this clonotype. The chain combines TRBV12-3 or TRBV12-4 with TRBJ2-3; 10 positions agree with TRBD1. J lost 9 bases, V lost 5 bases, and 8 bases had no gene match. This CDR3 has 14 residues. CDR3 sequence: CASSIRDRGGTQYF. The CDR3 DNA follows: TGTGCCAGCAGTATCCGGGACAGGGGTGGCACGCAGTATTTT.

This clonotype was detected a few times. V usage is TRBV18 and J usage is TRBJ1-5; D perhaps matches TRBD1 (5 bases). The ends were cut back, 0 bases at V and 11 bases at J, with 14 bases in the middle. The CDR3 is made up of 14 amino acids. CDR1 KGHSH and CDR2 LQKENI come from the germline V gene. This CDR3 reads CASSPPGPVGTQHF. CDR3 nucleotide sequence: TGTGCCAGCTCACCACCGGGACCGGTCGGGACCCAGCATTTT.

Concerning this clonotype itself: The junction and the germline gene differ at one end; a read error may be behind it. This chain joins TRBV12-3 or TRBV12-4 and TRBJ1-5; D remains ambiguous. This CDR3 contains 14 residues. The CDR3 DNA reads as TGTGCCAGCGGTTTATCCGATAGCAATCAGCCCCAGCATTTT. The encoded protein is CASGLSDSNQPQHF.

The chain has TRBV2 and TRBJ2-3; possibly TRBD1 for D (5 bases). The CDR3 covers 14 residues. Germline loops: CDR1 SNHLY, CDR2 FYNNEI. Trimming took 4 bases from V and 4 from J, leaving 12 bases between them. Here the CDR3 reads CASSVGPGADTQYF. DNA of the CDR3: TGTGCCAGCAGTGTGGGGCCTGGGGCAGATACGCAGTATTTT.

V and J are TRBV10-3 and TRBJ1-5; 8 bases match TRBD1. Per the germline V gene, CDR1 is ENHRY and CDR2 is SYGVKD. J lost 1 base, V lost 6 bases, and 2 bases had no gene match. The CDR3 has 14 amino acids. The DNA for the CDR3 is TGTGCCATCAGCAGGGACAGGAGCAATCAGCCCCAGCATTTT. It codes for CAISRDRSNQPQHF.